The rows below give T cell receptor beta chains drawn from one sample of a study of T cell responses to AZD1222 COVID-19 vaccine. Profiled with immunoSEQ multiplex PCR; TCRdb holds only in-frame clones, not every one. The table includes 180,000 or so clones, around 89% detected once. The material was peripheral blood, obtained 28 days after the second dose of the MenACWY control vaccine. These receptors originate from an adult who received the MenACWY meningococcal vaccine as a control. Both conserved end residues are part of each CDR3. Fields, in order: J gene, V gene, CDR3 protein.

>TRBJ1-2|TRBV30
CAWSRTGQGYGYTF
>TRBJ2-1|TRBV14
CASSQSSGEQFF
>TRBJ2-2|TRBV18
CASSPRQGGNTGELFF
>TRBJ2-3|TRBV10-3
CAINRGVGDTQYF
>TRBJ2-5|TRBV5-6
CASSWTSGRRETQYF
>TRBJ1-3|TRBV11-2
CASSLYSRDGNTIYF
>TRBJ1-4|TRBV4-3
CASSQAARVPTNEKLFF
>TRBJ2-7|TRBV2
CASTEGNRPYEQYF
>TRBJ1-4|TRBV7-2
CASSLSAGGEKLFF
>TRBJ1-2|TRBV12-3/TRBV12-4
CASSTRQNYGYTF
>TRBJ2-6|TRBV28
CASSLQGAGANVLTF
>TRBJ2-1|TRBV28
CASSLLGTFNEQFF
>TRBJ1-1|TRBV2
CASSETGAPEAFF
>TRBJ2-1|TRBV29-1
CSVDHGGSSYNEQFF
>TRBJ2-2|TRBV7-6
CASSLGLAGNTGELFF
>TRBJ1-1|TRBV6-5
CASKESTEAFF
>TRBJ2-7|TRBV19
CASSISSARSYEQYF
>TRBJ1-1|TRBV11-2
CASTSSMVNTEAFF
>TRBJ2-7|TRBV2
CASSVTGSYEQYF
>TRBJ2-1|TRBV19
CASSGGLAGSQNNEQFF
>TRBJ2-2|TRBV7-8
CASSPDPDHTGELFF
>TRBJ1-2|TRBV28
CASSLGTGYGYTF
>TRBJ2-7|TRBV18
CASSPSGLAVYEQYF
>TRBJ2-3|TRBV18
CASSPADTQYF
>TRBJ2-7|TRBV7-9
CASSFETPSYEQYF
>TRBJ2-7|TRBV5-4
CASSPEAGTYEQYF
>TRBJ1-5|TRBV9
CASSVEGGQPQHF
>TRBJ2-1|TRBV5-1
CASSLDRGMGGEQFF
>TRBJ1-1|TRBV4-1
CASSQPDRNTEAFF
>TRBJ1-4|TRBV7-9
CASSSAGRPNEKLFF
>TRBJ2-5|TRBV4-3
CASSQYDGTGQVWETQYF